A single TCR beta chain is shown here with its context. Its specificity is unknown. The sample is drawn from a study of neoadjuvant anti-PD-1 for oral cavity cancer. Points from the study as a whole: With a few patients per group, TCR findings need larger cohorts. Higher pretreatment blood Treg/Th17 ratios correlated with higher pretreatment blood and lower post-treatment tumor TCRbeta clonality.

Specified time point: after neoadjuvant nivolumab, at surgical resection. Blood cells were analyzed directly, without culture or expansion. Six replicates per PBMC sample, mostly from about 460 ng of genomic DNA. Assay used: immunoSEQ multiplex PCR; TCRdb lists only in-frame clones, some missing. Here the sample spans fewer than 90,000 clones, approximately 85% being singletons. The trim removed 6 bases at V and 2 bases at J, leaving 12 bases unmatched. The CDR3 is 17 residues long. Germline CDR1 is MNHEY and CDR2 is SMNVEV (reference sequence). Specimen: PBMCs, collected after nivolumab (anti-PD-1) treatment. V gene TRBV27 combines with J gene TRBJ2-3; 9 bases fit TRBD1. This clonotype was obtained from a person between 40 and 85 years old with oral cavity squamous cell carcinoma. In DNA form, the CDR3 reads TGTGCCAGCAGCCAACTATCCGACAGGGGGTACACAGATACGCAGTATTTT. Amino acid sequence: CASSQLSDRGYTDTQYF.